This T cell receptor (beta chain) was retrieved from a study of T cell therapy after organ transplantation (dated by TCRdb to between 2018 and 2021). Background on the whole study: Therapy products were autologous CMV-specific T cells expanded in vitro for approximately two weeks with a peptide pool of 30 HLA class I and II CMV epitopes. This study was a follow-up analysis of the TRBV repertoire from an open-label phase I trial that tested autologous CMV-specific adoptive T cell therapy in people who had received solid-organ transplants. Long-term post-therapy samples were available for only about 75% of the 10 patients. Before T cell therapy commenced, pretherapy samples of peripheral blood were collected. About 80% of the ten patients were classed as clinical responders and two as nonresponders. Patients were given up to 6 doses of T cells at 2-week intervals and were followed for around 7 months after finishing therapy. Patients received a median of 1.92 x 10^8 CMV-specific T cells across 2 to 6 intravenous infusions. The research as a whole found: Fold change in CD8 clonality after therapy was inversely correlated with pretherapy clonality, suggesting that less biased repertoires were more receptive to remodeling. Marked pretherapy clonal expansions with minimal repertoire change after therapy were observed in nonresponders. Because the cohort was small, confounders such as concurrent antirejection and antiviral medications could not be assessed. Reconstitution after therapy appeared to involve both transferred clonotypes and endogenous clonotypes that were not detected in the therapy products. Reduced sample coverage from poor CD8+ T cell yield may be reflected in the few expansions detected in nonresponders.

The germline V gene (reference sequence) supplies CDR1 PRHDT and CDR2 FYEKMQ. V drops 9 bases and J drops 0 bases, leaving 16 bases in between. From cysteine to phenylalanine, the CDR3 is 15 amino acids long. The entry retains the CDR3 DNA only, 45 bases that are in frame from base 1. TRB CDR3 regions were amplified from genomic DNA with the immunoSEQ two-step, bias-controlled multiplex PCR assay. CDR3 libraries were sequenced on an Illumina NextSeq 500. The published analysis was carried out like this. The immunoSEQ Analyzer platform handled the initial alignment and bioinformatics, which included bias normalization against synthetic CDR3 analogs. V, D and J gene annotation followed the IMGT database definitions. Further TRBV analyses used VDJtools version 1.1.10 and the R package tcR version 2.2.1.11 with default settings. GLIPH analysis was done using default settings in version 1.0. To test for significant clonotype frequency changes in CDR3 sequences with at least 5 reads, a 2-sided binomial test with Benjamini-Hochberg correction (alpha = 0.01) was used. TCRdb re-hosts the immuneACCESS table, in-frame sequences only. Its copies lack some clones; in the studies checked, an unresolved V gene accounts for under half of them, and the cause for the rest is not known. The DNA gave D and trimming, while V, J and clone size come from that table. In this sample the table shows over 45,000 clones, over 90% of which occur a single time. The ten largest clonotypes hold around 3.2% of the sample.

The time point tag for this specimen amounts to: before start of T cell therapy. Solid-organ transplant recipients with drug-resistant/recurrent cytomegalovirus were included as patients. Approximately 11 trial participants were chosen for repertoire analysis on the basis of the availability of post-therapy peripheral blood mononuclear cells. Viable CD3+CD8+CD4- lymphocytes were sorted from PBMCs on a BD FACSAria III. The Qiagen DNeasy Kit was used to extract genomic DNA from the sorted cells. On this clone itself: The target of this receptor is not known. Base qualities are not recorded, but no much larger clone differs from it by a single base.

This specimen was CD8+ T cells from blood, taken before autologous CMV-specific T cell therapy. The source is a human patient who had received a solid organ transplant and had CMV disease. The rearrangement joined TRBV13 to TRBJ2-3; the D segment is perhaps TRBD1 or TRBD2, each sharing 5 matched bases. At the DNA level, the sequence is TGTGCCAGTAGACCTTGGGGGTCTAGCACAGATACGCAGTATTTT. Its translation reads: CASRPWGSSTDTQYF.